This T cell receptor beta chain was sequenced for a study of cytomegalovirus exposure and HLA in healthy donors. Study-level results: About 87% or about 30% of the time was how often most TCR beta V segments were productive, according to an earlier analysis. Many donors carried some public TCRs, although rarity characterized most TCR sequences. Most CMV-associated TCR beta chains were later found to appear HLA-restricted.

It was with 60 Vbeta and 13 Jbeta primers that the PCR ran. Measured with immunoSEQ multiplex PCR; TCRdb has only the in-frame clones, and not every one. The table records 130,000 to 150,000 clones, about 82% of them present only once. This CDR3 contains 19 residues. V trimming: 3 bases; J trimming: 0 bases; junction bases outside the gene matches: 11. Looked up from germline, CDR1 is SGDLS and CDR2 is YYNGEE. Comments on this clone: Its antigen is not identified.

Material: PBMCs. This sequence originates from a male donor in good health and CMV-seronegative. The chain employs TRBV9 and TRBJ2-1, with TRBD1 matching over 11 bases. CDR3 sequence reads: CASSGHRTGGPSSYNEQFF. DNA for the CDR3: TGTGCCAGCAGCGGGCATCGGACAGGGGGCCCTAGCTCCTACAATGAGCAGTTCTTC.